Here is one TCR beta chain with its context. Its antigen is as yet unknown. Libraries used roughly 17,000 to 1,000,000 sorted naive CD8 T cells and 10%, 30% or 50% RNA input. The authors gated naive CD8 T cells as CD8+CD4-CCR7+CD45RA+ for sorting. TCRdb reprocessed the PCR reads with MiXCR, giving one entry per CDR3 protein. This table has about 68,000 distinct CDR3 sequences, around a sixth appearing once. The data were taken from a study of molecular identifiers for immune sequencing clone quantification. Across the whole study: In replicates, RNA taken from 20,000 or 100,000 naive CD8 cells was divided five ways, and four portions underwent sequencing.

Looked up from germline, CDR1 is DFQATT and CDR2 is SNEGSKA (reference sequence). CDR3 length: 13 amino acids. General study results and limits: In a background of 950,000 to 1,000,000 naive cells, spiked Jurkat TCR RNA from one cell was reportedly detectable.

This clonotype was obtained from a human donor in good health. Some libraries in this study had Jurkat cell RNA spiked in. Sequences were obtained from naive CD8+ T cells from blood, with Jurkat cell RNA spiked in. The subset here: FACS-sorted CD8+CD4-CCR7+CD45RA+ naive T cells. The J gene is TRBJ2-7, the V gene TRBV20-1; D might be TRBD1 (6 bases). CDR3 bases: TGCAGCGTCGTTACGGACAGATCCTACGAGCAGTACTTC. The encoded protein is CSVVTDRSYEQYF.